Listed below are T cell receptor beta chains from one sample, sequenced in a study of T cells in localized non-small cell lung cancer. Profiling relied on immunoSEQ multiplex PCR, and the TCRdb table lists in-frame clones only, not all of them. The sample has approximately 29,000 clones; 80% to 85% are singletons. Source: peripheral blood mononuclear cells, taken before any cancer treatment. All receptors derive from a man between 35 and 75 years old with stage III lung adenocarcinoma. Both conserved end residues are part of each CDR3. The D gene is left open where the match is weak. Expanded clones are given a class, and other clones once, few, many or no size at all.

J	size	V	D	CDR3	DNA
TRBJ1-3	.	TRBV18	.	CASSPPVGGPSGNTIYF	TGTGCCAGCTCACCACCCGTCGGGGGGCCTTCTGGAAACACCATATATTTT
TRBJ2-2	.	TRBV5-1	TRBD1	CASSFRTGRNTGELFF	TGCGCCAGCAGCTTCCGGACAGGGCGGAACACCGGGGAGCTGTTTTTT
TRBJ1-5	.	TRBV19	.	CASSIGPGRNQPQHF	TGTGCCAGTAGTATAGGACCAGGGCGGAATCAGCCCCAGCATTTT
TRBJ2-5	.	TRBV5-4	TRBD2	CASSSRGLPQETQYF	TGTGCCAGCAGCTCCCGGGGACTACCGCAAGAGACCCAGTACTTC
TRBJ2-1	once	TRBV27	TRBD2	CASTTSPTLNEQFF	TGTGCCAGCACGACTAGCCCGACCCTCAATGAGCAGTTCTTC
TRBJ2-2	.	TRBV7-9	.	CASSLASENTGELFF	TGTGCCAGCAGCTTAGCGTCAGAGAACACCGGGGAGCTGTTTTTT
TRBJ1-1	.	TRBV6-5	.	CASTTADRFTFF	TGTGCCAGCACGACGGCAGATAGATTTACTTTCTTT
TRBJ1-5	.	TRBV27	.	CASSSSVRNQPQHF	TGTGCCAGCAGTTCCAGTGTACGAAATCAGCCCCAGCATTTT
TRBJ2-7	.	TRBV7-8	.	CASSLAVGLSYEQYF	TGTGCCAGCAGCTTAGCGGTGGGGCTATCCTACGAGCAGTACTTC
TRBJ2-3	.	TRBV29-1	TRBD2	CSAPSSGFTDTQYF	TGCAGCGCCCCTTCTAGCGGATTCACAGATACGCAGTATTTT
TRBJ1-6	few	TRBV5-4	.	CASSTWGLGPLHF	TGTGCCAGCAGCACTTGGGGGCTAGGGCCCCTCCACTTT
TRBJ2-1	.	TRBV4-1	TRBD2	CASSPGLAGNEQFF	TGCGCCAGCAGCCCGGGACTAGCGGGCAATGAGCAGTTCTTC
TRBJ2-3	once	TRBV9	.	CASSVAGPSSTDTQYF	TGTGCCAGCAGCGTAGCCGGGCCTTCGAGCACAGATACGCAGTATTTT
TRBJ2-1	.	TRBV11-2	.	CASSLDPESSYNEQFF	TGTGCCAGCAGCTTAGATCCCGAGAGCTCCTACAATGAGCAGTTCTTC
TRBJ1-1	.	TRBV10-2	.	CASSEDYGRREAFF	TGCGCCAGCAGTGAGGATTATGGCAGAAGGGAAGCTTTCTTT
TRBJ2-1	few	TRBV4-1	TRBD2	CASSHPPRASGLPSYNEQFF	TGCGCCAGCAGCCATCCCCCCAGAGCTAGCGGGTTGCCCTCCTACAATGAGCAGTTCTTC
TRBJ2-3	.	TRBV6-5	.	CASRLGGGDTQYF	TGTGCCAGCAGACTGGGAGGAGGCGATACGCAGTATTTT
TRBJ2-7	.	TRBV4-2	.	CASSQGGGGYEQYF	TGTGCCAGCAGCCAAGGAGGGGGAGGCTACGAGCAGTACTTC
TRBJ2-1	.	TRBV7-9	.	CASSLGGGRVDEQFF	TGTGCCAGCAGCTTAGGCGGGGGCCGCGTCGATGAGCAGTTCTTC
TRBJ2-7	.	TRBV7-8	.	CASSLEVRVSSYEQYF	TGTGCCAGCAGCTTGGAGGTCAGGGTCAGCTCCTACGAGCAGTACTTC
TRBJ2-2	.	TRBV2	.	CVSSRDDGELFF	TGTGTCAGCAGCAGAGACGACGGGGAGCTGTTTTTT
TRBJ2-2	.	TRBV19	.	CASSLGGNTGELFF	TGTGCCAGTAGCCTGGGGGGGAACACCGGGGAGCTGTTTTTT
TRBJ1-1	few	TRBV28	.	CASSLDWTEAFF	TGTGCCAGCAGCCTAGACTGGACTGAAGCTTTCTTT
TRBJ2-5	.	TRBV6-1	.	CASSVLPLQETQYF	TGTGCCAGCAGTGTTTTGCCTCTTCAAGAGACCCAGTACTTC
TRBJ2-7	.	TRBV28	TRBD2	CASRQPTSGRYEQYF	TGTGCCAGCAGACAACCTACTAGCGGGCGCTACGAGCAGTACTTC
TRBJ1-5	.	TRBV27	.	CASRPGPYSNQPQHF	TGTGCCAGCAGGCCGGGACCTTATAGCAATCAGCCCCAGCATTTT
TRBJ1-6	few	TRBV27	.	CASSPYRDNSPLHF	TGTGCCAGCAGTCCCTACAGAGATAATTCACCCCTCCACTTT
TRBJ2-5	.	TRBV6-5	.	CASSNNRVGETQYF	TGTGCCAGCAGCAACAACAGGGTAGGAGAGACCCAGTACTTC
TRBJ2-1	.	TRBV10-1	TRBD2	CASSRLAGDNEQFF	TGCGCCAGCAGTAGACTAGCGGGGGACAATGAGCAGTTCTTC
TRBJ2-2	once	TRBV7-6	TRBD1	CASSLGQGGPGELFF	TGTGCCAGCAGCTTAGGACAGGGGGGGCCCGGGGAGCTGTTTTTT
TRBJ2-5	.	TRBV7-3	.	CASSPTSATRGETQYF	TGTGCCAGCAGCCCTACGTCAGCCACCCGAGGGGAGACCCAGTACTTC
TRBJ1-1	.	TRBV28	.	CASSLPDKINTEAFF	TGTGCCAGCAGTTTACCGGACAAGATAAACACTGAAGCTTTCTTT
TRBJ2-1	.	TRBV5-1	.	CASPGTHGPYNEQFF	TGCGCCAGCCCAGGGACCCACGGGCCCTACAATGAGCAGTTCTTC
TRBJ2-5	.	TRBV28	.	CASSSGQETQYF	TGTGCCAGCAGTTCAGGGCAAGAGACCCAGTACTTC
TRBJ1-4	.	TRBV9	.	CASSPPGVGGKLFF	TGTGCCAGCAGCCCCCCAGGGGTAGGTGGGAAACTGTTTTTT
TRBJ2-6	.	TRBV28	.	CASSLSIFAGANVLTF	TGTGCCAGCAGTTTATCCATCTTTGCTGGGGCCAACGTCCTGACTTTC
TRBJ2-7	.	TRBV7-3	TRBD1	CASSFGQGYEQYF	TGTGCCAGCAGCTTTGGACAGGGGTACGAGCAGTACTTC
TRBJ1-1	once	TRBV10-3	.	CAISHGTVNTEAFF	TGTGCCATCAGCCACGGGACGGTGAACACTGAAGCTTTCTTT
TRBJ2-4	.	TRBV28	.	CASSLTGGVRKNIQYF	TGTGCCAGCAGTTTAACTGGGGGAGTCCGGAAAAACATTCAGTACTTC
TRBJ2-5	few	TRBV7-2	.	CASSLAAGRETQYF	TGTGCCAGCAGCTTAGCCGCAGGGAGGGAGACCCAGTACTTC
TRBJ1-5	.	TRBV2	.	CASSSGPPRPQHF	TGTGCCAGCAGTTCTGGGCCCCCCCGGCCCCAGCATTTT
TRBJ2-1	.	TRBV9	TRBD2	CASSVAGGVDNEQFF	TGTGCCAGCAGCGTAGCGGGGGGAGTTGATAATGAGCAGTTCTTC
TRBJ1-5	.	TRBV19	.	CASRLRTAGNQPQHF	TGTGCCAGTAGGTTACGAACAGCGGGCAATCAGCCCCAGCATTTT
TRBJ2-3	.	TRBV7-9	.	CASSWTLDTQYF	TGTGCCAGCAGCTGGACCCTGGATACGCAGTATTTT